Here is one TCR beta chain with its context. What it recognizes is unknown. TCRdb re-called the RT-PCR reads with MiXCR, one entry per CDR3 protein. The data show around 760,000 distinct CDR3 sequences, with around 14% seen just once and around 6.5% held by the top ten. These data are taken from a study of response to subunit inactivated influenza vaccine. Study-wide findings and caveats: Seasonal influenza vaccination, on each occasion, was suggested by the authors to recruit few new T cells.

The TCR sequence derives from a man aged 50 to 60 who received an inactivated influenza vaccine. The sample here was PBMCs from blood, taken about 14 days before vaccination.

The chain's CDR3 is CASRPGSPTDTQYF. CDR3 sequence (DNA): TGTGCCAGCAGGCCGGGCTCGCCCACAGATACGCAGTATTTT. The genes are TRBV2 and TRBJ2-3; no reliable D call. The germline V gene encodes CDR1 SNHLY and CDR2 FYNNEI. Trimming took 6 bases from V and 2 from J, leaving 12 bases between them. This CDR3 has 14 residues. Combining the CDR3 with reference TRBV2 and TRBJ2-3 gives the whole variable domain EPEVTQTPSHQVTQMGQEVILRCVPISNHLYFYWYRQILGQKVEFLVSFYNNEISEKSEIFDDQFSVERPDGSNFTLKIRSTKLEDSAMYFCASRPGSPTDTQYFGPGTRLTVL.